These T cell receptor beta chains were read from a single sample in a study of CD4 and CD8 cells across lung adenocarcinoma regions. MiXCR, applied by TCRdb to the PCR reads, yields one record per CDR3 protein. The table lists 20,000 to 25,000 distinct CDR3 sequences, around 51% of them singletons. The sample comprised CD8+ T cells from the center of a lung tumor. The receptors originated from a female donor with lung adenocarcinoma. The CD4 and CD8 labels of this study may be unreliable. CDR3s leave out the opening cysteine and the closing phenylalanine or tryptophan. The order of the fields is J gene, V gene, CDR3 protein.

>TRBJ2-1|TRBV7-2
ASSKRLAGFSYNEQF
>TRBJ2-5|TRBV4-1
ASRPVSGGRDQETQY
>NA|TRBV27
ASSLRTSGIMGLRYEQY
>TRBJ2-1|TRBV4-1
ASSQGGSSYNEQF
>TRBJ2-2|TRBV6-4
ASSPQGLAGAGELF
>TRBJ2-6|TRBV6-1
ASSEHSSGANVLT
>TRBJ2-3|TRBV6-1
ASSDGSTDTQF
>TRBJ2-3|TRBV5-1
ASTMGLAGGDTQY
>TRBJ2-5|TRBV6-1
ASRPAGALETQY
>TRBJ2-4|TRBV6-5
ASSYSSHNEQY
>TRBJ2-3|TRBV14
ASRGAGGGWPDTQY
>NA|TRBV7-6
ASSPGTGFGTQY
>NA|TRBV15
ATEQGPGDTDTQY
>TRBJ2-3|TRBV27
ASIQGMRDADTQY
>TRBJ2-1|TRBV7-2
ASSSGLAGALGEQF
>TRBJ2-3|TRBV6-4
ASRTGTGPTDTQY
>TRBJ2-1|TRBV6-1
ASREDGASSYEQF
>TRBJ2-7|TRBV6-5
ASSYSDGYEQY
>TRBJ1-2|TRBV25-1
ASSDPGGYGYT
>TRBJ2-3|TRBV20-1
SASERGSGKDTQY
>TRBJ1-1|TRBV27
ATTPRWGETEAF
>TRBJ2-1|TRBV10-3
AIQGDNEQF
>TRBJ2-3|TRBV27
ASGPRQGANTQY
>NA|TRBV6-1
ASSAGRGSPDTQY
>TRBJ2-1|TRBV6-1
ASSGQGNEQF
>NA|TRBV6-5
ASSSGSWETQY
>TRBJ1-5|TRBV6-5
ASVPGQGGQPQH
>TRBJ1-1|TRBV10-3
AISESRGLYTEAF
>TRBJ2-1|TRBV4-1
ASSQGTGGYNEQF
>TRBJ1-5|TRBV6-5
ASSYSGSNQPQH
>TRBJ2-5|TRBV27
AGGQGGGVKDTQY
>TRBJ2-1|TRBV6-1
ASRDWGGLESYNEQF
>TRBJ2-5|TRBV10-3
AISESPLGEGGETQY
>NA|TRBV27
ASRRQGLETQY
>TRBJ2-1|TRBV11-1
ASSFDRVPNEQF
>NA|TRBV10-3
AAGVGGGTQDTQY
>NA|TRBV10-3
AGMGPGEQEIQY
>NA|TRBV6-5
ASSFNRDRLFYEQY
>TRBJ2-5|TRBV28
ASNSIKRSEFETQY
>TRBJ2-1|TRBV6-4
ASSDSFRQAYNEQF
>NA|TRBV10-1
ASGRGLLLEQY
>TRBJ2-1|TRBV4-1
ASSQEAGGMASSYNEQF
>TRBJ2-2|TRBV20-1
SARGGRGGQAGELF
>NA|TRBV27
ASSLRTSGSNEQY
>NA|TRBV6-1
ASGPGQETQY
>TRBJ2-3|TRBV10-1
ASSEKTTDTQY
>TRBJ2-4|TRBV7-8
ASSLSRVQNIQY
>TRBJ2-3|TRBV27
ARILGSRDQETQY
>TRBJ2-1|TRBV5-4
ASSLGDRKRNEQF